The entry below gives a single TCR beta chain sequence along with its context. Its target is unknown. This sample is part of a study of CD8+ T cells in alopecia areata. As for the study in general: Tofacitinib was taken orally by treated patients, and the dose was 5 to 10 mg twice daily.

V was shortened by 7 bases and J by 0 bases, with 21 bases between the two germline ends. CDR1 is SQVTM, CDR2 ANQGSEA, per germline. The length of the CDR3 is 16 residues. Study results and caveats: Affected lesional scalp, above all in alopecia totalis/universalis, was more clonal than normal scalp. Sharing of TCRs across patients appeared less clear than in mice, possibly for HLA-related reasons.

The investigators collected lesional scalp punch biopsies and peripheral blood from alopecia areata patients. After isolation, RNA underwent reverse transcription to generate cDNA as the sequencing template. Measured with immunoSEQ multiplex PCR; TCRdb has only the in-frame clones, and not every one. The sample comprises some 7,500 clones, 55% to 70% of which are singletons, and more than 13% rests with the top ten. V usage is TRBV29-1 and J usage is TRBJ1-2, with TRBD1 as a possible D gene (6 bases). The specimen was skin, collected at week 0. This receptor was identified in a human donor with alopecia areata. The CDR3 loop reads CSAIGGVAGPNYGYTF. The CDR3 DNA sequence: TGCAGCGCCATAGGGGGGGTAGCAGGTCCTAACTATGGCTACACCTTC.